This T cell receptor (beta chain) is drawn from a study of T cell responses to AZD1222 COVID-19 vaccine. Overall study context: It was second doses at about 4 or about 12 weeks that were pooled.

Sequenced by immunoSEQ multiplex PCR; TCRdb stores in-frame clones only, minus some. The profile shows about 140,000 clones, approximately 84% of them singletons. The sequencing here drew on peripheral blood, taken on day 0 of AZD1222 vaccination. This clonotype was obtained from an adult in good health.

The chain's CDR3 is CASGDSYSGNTIYF. For the CDR3, the DNA is TGTGCCTCTGGCGATTCCTACTCTGGAAACACCATATATTTT. The J gene is TRBJ1-3, the V gene TRBV19; D is undetermined. CDR3 length: 14 residues. CDR1 is LNHDA, CDR2 SQIVND, per germline (reference sequence). V was cut by 11 bases and J by 0 bases, with 14 bases left in between.